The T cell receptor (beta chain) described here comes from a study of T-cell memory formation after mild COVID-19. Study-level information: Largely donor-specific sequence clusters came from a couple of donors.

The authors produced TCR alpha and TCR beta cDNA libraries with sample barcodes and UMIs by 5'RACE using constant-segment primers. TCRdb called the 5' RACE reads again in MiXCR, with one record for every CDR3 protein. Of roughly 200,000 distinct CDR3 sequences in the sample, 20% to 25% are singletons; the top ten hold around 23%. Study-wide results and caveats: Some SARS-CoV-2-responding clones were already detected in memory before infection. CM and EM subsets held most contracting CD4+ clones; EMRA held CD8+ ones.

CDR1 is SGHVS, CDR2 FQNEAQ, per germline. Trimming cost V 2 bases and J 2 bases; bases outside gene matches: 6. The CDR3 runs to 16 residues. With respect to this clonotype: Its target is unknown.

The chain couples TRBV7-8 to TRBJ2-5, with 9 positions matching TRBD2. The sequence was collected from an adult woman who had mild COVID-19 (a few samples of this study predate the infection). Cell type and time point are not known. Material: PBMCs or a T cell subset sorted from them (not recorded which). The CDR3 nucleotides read TGTGCCAGCAGCTTACCTAGCGGGGCCCTACAAGAGACCCAGTACTTC. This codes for CASSLPSGALQETQYF.